Presented here are 16 T cell receptor beta chains from one specimen sequenced in a study of beta chain features in type 1 diabetes. Isolated RNA was reverse transcribed in full, so expressed TCRB transcripts were sequenced. Some clones are missing from TCRdb's copy, which holds only in-frame ones; the method was immunoSEQ multiplex PCR. The data hold 350,000 to 450,000 clones, with approximately 13% observed a single time. Sample: naive CD4+ T cells from blood. These receptors originate from a man aged 25-45 years in good health.

This clone was counted only a few times. The chain employs TRBV5-1 and TRBJ2-5; 11 bases map to TRBD2. The CDR3 totals 16 residues. J lost 3 bases, V lost 4 bases, and 8 bases had no gene match. Germline lookup yields CDR1 SGHRS and CDR2 YFSETQ. The CDR3 region has the DNA TGCGCCAGCAGCCCCCGACTAGCGGGGAGTGAAGAGACCCAGTACTTC. It is translated as CASSPRLAGSEETQYF.

This chain links TRBV10-3 with TRBJ2-5, with 14 bases that match TRBD2. V was clipped by 7 bases and J by 2 bases; unmatched bases: 6. Germline CDR1 reads ENHRY; CDR2 reads SYGVKD. This CDR3 region has 16 residues. As DNA, the CDR3 is TGTGCCATCAAGATGGGGACTAGCGGGGGACAAGAGACCCAGTACTTC. As protein: CAIKMGTSGGQETQYF.

The chain is built from TRBV4-3 and TRBJ2-3; D perhaps matches TRBD2 (5 bases). V was trimmed by 0 bases and J by 6 bases, leaving 10 bases between them. Germline CDR1 is LGHNA and CDR2 is YSLEER. This CDR3 contains 14 residues. The CDR3 loop is CASSQDRRRDTQYF. Here the CDR3 DNA reads TGCGCCAGCAGCCAAGATAGGAGGAGGGATACGCAGTATTTT.

This chain connects TRBV9 to TRBJ2-7, with 10 nucleotides matching TRBD2. V was pared by 0 bases and J by 0 bases, with 0 bases of the junction left unmatched. The CDR3 length is 15 residues. The germline CDR1 and CDR2 sequences are SGDLS and YYNGEE. This CDR3 reads CASSVGTSGSYEQYF. The CDR3, as DNA: TGTGCCAGCAGCGTAGGGACTAGCGGCTCCTACGAGCAGTACTTC.

The chain has TRBV9 and TRBJ2-3; TRBD1 is a possible D gene (5 bases). The ends were cut back, 3 bases at V and 0 bases at J, with 14 bases in the middle. The CDR3 loop spans 16 amino acids. Looked up from germline, CDR1 is SGDLS and CDR2 is YYNGEE. The CDR3 reads CASSAWGLTSTDTQYF. CDR3 coding DNA: TGTGCCAGCAGCGCTTGGGGCCTTACTAGCACAGATACGCAGTATTTT.

The chain carries TRBV9 and TRBJ2-2; D perhaps matches TRBD2 (5 bases). The V gene's germline CDR1 is SGDLS and CDR2 YYNGEE. The CDR3 runs 16 residues. Trimming took off 0 bases at V and 2 bases at J, with 11 bases between the two ends. CDR3 in amino acids: CASSVAGWPNTGELFF. Here the CDR3 DNA reads TGTGCCAGCAGCGTAGCGGGATGGCCAAACACCGGGGAGCTGTTTTTT.

The chain couples TRBV7-9 to TRBJ1-5; D is perhaps TRBD1 (6 bases). The V end was cut by 0 bases, the J end by 4 bases, with 10 bases between. The CDR3 extends over 15 amino acids. Germline V gene data show CDR1 as SEHNR and CDR2 as FQNEAQ (reference sequence). The CDR3 region is CASSLAGGVNQPQHF. Here the CDR3 DNA reads TGTGCCAGCAGCTTAGCAGGGGGAGTAAATCAGCCCCAGCATTTT.

This clone came up a few times. This chain connects TRBV5-1 to TRBJ2-7, with TRBD2 matching over 8 bases. This CDR3 comprises 15 residues. Germline-derived CDR1 and CDR2 are SGHRS and YFSETQ. V dropped 3 bases and J dropped 0; count of bases not matched to a gene: 5. CDR3 protein: CASSSLAGSSYEQYF. CDR3 nucleotide sequence: TGCGCCAGCAGCTCGTTAGCGGGGAGCTCCTACGAGCAGTACTTC.

This clone was seen a few times. The rearrangement joins TRBV25-1 to TRBJ2-1; 12 bases line up with TRBD2. The CDR3 has 16 residues. V gave up 3 bases and J gave up 10 bases; unmatched junction bases: 10. Germline V CDR1 and CDR2: MGHDK, SYGVNS. For the CDR3, the DNA is TGTGCCAGCAGTGATGCTAGCGGGGGGGCCGTCTCCGAGCAGTTCTTC. The encoded protein is CASSDASGGAVSEQFF.

This clone was observed a few times. V gene TRBV7-2 combines with J gene TRBJ2-2, with a tentative D call TRBD1 (6 bases). V lost 6 bases, J lost 7 bases, and 15 bases lay in between. The germline gives CDR1 SGHTA, CDR2 FQGNSA. The CDR3 has 14 residues. The CDR3 nucleotides are TGTGCCAGCAGGGAAAAGGGGGAAGTCGGGGAGCTGTTTTTT. This sequence encodes CASREKGEVGELFF.

This chain joins TRBV30 and TRBJ1-1; 9 nucleotides line up with TRBD1. Germline CDR1 and CDR2: GTSNPN and SVGIG (reference sequence). The J segment lost 8 bases and the V segment lost 5 bases, leaving 3 bases of the junction unmatched. The CDR3 totals 11 residues. DNA of the CDR3: TGTGCCTGGGGACAGGGGCGAGAAGCTTTCTTT. It specifies CAWGQGREAFF.

The chain combines TRBV5-1 with TRBJ2-3; a possible D gene is TRBD2 (7 bases). Germline CDR1 SGHRS, CDR2 YFSETQ. Trimming pared 4 bases from V and 2 bases from J, leaving 11 bases between. CDR3 length: 14 residues. The CDR3 here is CASSTGGITDTQYF. CDR3 in DNA: TGCGCCAGCAGCACGGGGGGCATCACAGATACGCAGTATTTT.

Only a few counts were recorded for this clone. The chain recombines TRBV7-9 with TRBJ2-4; 7 bases line up with TRBD2. The junction had 13 bases not matched to a gene; V was cut back by 5 bases and J by 0 bases. The CDR3 extends over 18 amino acids. CDR1 and CDR2 (germline): SEHNR, FQNEAQ (reference sequence). As DNA, the CDR3 is TGTGCCAGCAGCCCCCGGGGGGAGAGACGGGTAGCCAAAAACATTCAGTACTTC. Its protein product is CASSPRGERRVAKNIQYF.

V and J are TRBV19 and TRBJ2-3; D gene ambiguous. V gave up 3 bases and J gave up 2 bases, with 12 bases separating them. CDR1 is LNHDA, CDR2 SQIVND, per germline (reference sequence). The CDR3 runs to 15 residues. The CDR3 coding sequence is TGTGCCAGTAGTATCAGTGGGGTGCCCACAGATACGCAGTATTTT. It codes for CASSISGVPTDTQYF.

This clone was found a few times. This rearrangement joins TRBV7-6 to TRBJ1-6; TRBD1 aligns across 11 bases. Trimming took 5 bases from V and 4 from J; bases not matched to a gene: 7. Germline CDR1 reads SGHVS; CDR2 reads FNYEAQ. The CDR3 is 17 amino acids. CDR3 amino acids: CASSLRTGGWYNSPLHF. In nucleotides, the CDR3 is TGTGCCAGCAGCCTTAGGACAGGGGGCTGGTATAATTCACCCCTCCACTTT.

V gene TRBV13 combines with J gene TRBJ2-2; D not resolved. V lost 2 bases to trimming and J lost 5 bases, with 15 bases between them. Germline-derived CDR1 and CDR2 are PRHDT and FYEKMQ (reference sequence). This CDR3 has 16 residues. The CDR3 DNA reads as TGTGCCAGCAGCTTATTATCCGGGCTTGGGACCGGGGAGCTGTTTTTT. Its protein product is CASSLLSGLGTGELFF.